These 19 T cell receptor beta chains share one sample of origin, sequenced in a study of spatial heterogeneity in lung cancer. TCRdb processed the 5' RACE reads anew with MiXCR; each CDR3 protein has one entry. The sample consists of about 78,000 distinct CDR3 sequences, under 8.5% of them appearing once. Time point meaning: sample taken at primary tumor resection. Sequenced here: PBMCs, sampled at surgery. The source of these receptors is a male donor with early-stage non-small cell lung cancer.

This clonotype has a count of ten or more. The rearrangement uses TRBV29-1 and TRBJ1-2, with 8 bases that match TRBD1. CDR1 SQVTM and CDR2 ANQGSEA come from the germline V gene. The CDR3 spans 13 residues. Trimming took 7 bases from V and 7 from J; bases not matched to a gene: 11. The CDR3 sequence: CSAEGQGASGYTF. DNA of the CDR3: TGCAGCGCCGAAGGGCAGGGGGCGAGTGGCTACACCTTC.

This clonotype is termed medium-sized (0.01 to 0.1%). V gene TRBV5-1 combines with J gene TRBJ2-5; the D is unclear. Trimming removed 0 bases at V and 5 bases at J, with 2 bases between. The CDR3 has 11 amino acids. Looked up from germline, CDR1 is SGHRS and CDR2 is YFSETQ. The CDR3 protein is CASSLEETQYF. CDR3 nucleotide sequence: TGCGCCAGCAGCTTGGAGGAGACCCAGTACTTC. Full variable domain (remainder filled in from reference TRBV5-1 and TRBJ2-5): KAGVTQTPRYLIKTRGQQVTLSCSPISGHRSVSWYQQTPGQGLQFLFEYFSETQRNKGNFPGRFSGRQFSNSRSEMNVSTLELGDSALYLCASSLEETQYFGPGTRLLVL.

This clonotype was observed many times. The chain joins TRBV7-9 to TRBJ2-7; D not resolved. The length of the CDR3 is 14 residues. Germline lookup yields CDR1 SEHNR and CDR2 FQNEAQ (reference sequence). With 1 base removed from V and 2 bases from J, the gap between germline ends came to 9 bases. The CDR3 protein is CASSLVELPYEQYF. The CDR3 DNA follows: TGTGCCAGCAGCTTAGTGGAACTCCCCTACGAGCAGTACTTC.

This rearrangement joins TRBV30 to TRBJ2-5; 7 bases map to TRBD1. From germline, CDR1 is GTSNPN and CDR2 SVGIG (reference sequence). The CDR3 is 14 residues long. V was clipped by 5 bases and J by 3 bases; unmatched bases: 9. In nucleotides, the CDR3 is TGTGCCTGGCGGACCGGGACAGCCAAAGAGACCCAGTACTTC. It codes for CAWRTGTAKETQYF.

This clonotype was seen repeatedly, ten times or more. This rearrangement joins TRBV20-1 to TRBJ2-3, with D unclear. Germline assignment: CDR1 DFQATT and CDR2 SNEGSKA (reference sequence). Trimming removed 0 bases from V and 1 base from J, with 17 bases in between. CDR3 length: 17 residues. Written as DNA, the CDR3 is TGCAGTGCTAGAGACGTGGCCCCCGCGGTCCGCACAGATACGCAGTATTTT. It specifies CSARDVAPAVRTDTQYF.

This rearrangement joins TRBV6-5 to TRBJ2-7; unclear D gene. From germline, CDR1 is MNHEY and CDR2 SVGAGI. The CDR3 is made up of 15 amino acids. Trimming pared 4 bases from V and 0 bases from J, leaving 13 bases between. CDR3 in DNA: TGTGCCAGCAGTTCCGGCCGCTCCATCTCCTACGAGCAGTACTTC. Protein: CASSSGRSISYEQYF.

This clonotype was seen at least ten times. The chain employs TRBV4-1 and TRBJ2-7, with 10 positions matching TRBD2. CDR3 length equals 16 residues. Looked up from germline, CDR1 is MGHRA and CDR2 is YSYEKL. V shed 2 bases and J 7 bases; nucleotides not matched to a gene: 11. The CDR3 loop reads CASSQSTSGNAREQYF. The CDR3 region has the DNA TGCGCCAGCAGCCAAAGCACTAGCGGGAACGCACGGGAGCAGTACTTC.

The chain carries TRBV5-1 and TRBJ1-2, with unresolved D. CDR3 length: 13 residues. V was cut by 0 bases and J by 10 bases, with 13 bases left in between. Germline V gives CDR1 SGHRS, CDR2 YFSETQ. The CDR3 here is CASSLGSGEDYTF. CDR3 nucleotide sequence: TGCGCCAGCAGCTTGGGGTCGGGAGAAGACTACACCTTC.

The CDR3 nucleotides read TGTGCCATCGCTTCACAGGTCTCTGGAAACACCATATATTTT. Its protein is CAIASQVSGNTIYF. The J gene is TRBJ1-3, the V gene TRBV10-3; TRBD1 is a possible D gene (5 bases). Between the trimmed V and J ends, which lost 8 bases and 0 bases, there was a span of 11 bases. CDR1 ENHRY and CDR2 SYGVKD come from the germline V gene. This CDR3 contains 14 residues.

In DNA form, the CDR3 reads TGCAGCGTTGGAAGTTTGTCGGGGCGTACCCTCTATGGCTACACCTTC. It encodes CSVGSLSGRTLYGYTF. V usage is TRBV29-1 and J usage is TRBJ1-2; D possibly corresponds to TRBD1 (5 bases). V lost 4 bases to trimming and J lost 4 bases, with 22 bases between them. The germline V gene has CDR1 SQVTM and CDR2 ANQGSEA. The CDR3 runs 16 residues.

This clonotype was found a few times. This chain connects TRBV21-1 to TRBJ2-1; the D call TRBD2 from the table was never checked on the DNA. TRBV21-1 is a pseudogene. The CDR3 is 17 amino acids. CDR3 sequence: CASSKGSGRHWANEQFF. The CDR3 bases are TGTGCCAGCAGCAAAGGTAGCGGGAGACACTGGGCCAATGAGCAGTTCTTC.

This clonotype was seen many times. The chain has TRBV29-1 and TRBJ2-7; D call uncertain. The V end was cut by 4 bases, the J end by 0 bases, with 7 bases between. The CDR3 has 12 amino acids. Germline CDR1 reads SQVTM; CDR2 reads ANQGSEA. The CDR3 protein is CSVGDNSYEQYF. Written as DNA, the CDR3 is TGCAGCGTTGGAGATAACTCCTACGAGCAGTACTTC.

In its sample, this clonotype was seen many times. The V call is TRBV29-1, the J call TRBJ1-1, with D possibly TRBD1 on 6 matching bases. V lost 7 bases and J lost 0, with 9 bases in between. This CDR3 spans 12 amino acids. Germline values: CDR1 SQVTM, CDR2 ANQGSEA. Written as DNA, the CDR3 is TGCAGCGGGGGGGGCATGAACACTGAAGCTTTCTTT. Residues: CSGGGMNTEAFF.

This clonotype was recorded many times. The DNA for the CDR3 is TGCAGCGTTGCAGGCGGTGGTGGAAACACCATATATTTT. Translating it yields CSVAGGGGNTIYF. The gene calls are TRBV29-1 and TRBJ1-3; D call uncertain. CDR3 length equals 13 residues. V lost 4 bases and J 3 bases, leaving 10 bases between the germline ends. Germline-derived CDR1 and CDR2 are SQVTM and ANQGSEA.

This clonotype was detected ten times or more. The V and J genes are TRBV9 and TRBJ2-2; D is undetermined. Trimming took 0 bases from V and 4 from J, leaving 7 bases between them. In germline, CDR1 is SGDLS, CDR2 YYNGEE. The CDR3 is 14 residues long. As DNA, the CDR3 is TGTGCCAGCAGCGTAGGGGTTGGCACCGGGGAGCTGTTTTTT. This encodes CASSVGVGTGELFF.

This clonotype has ten or more counts. V and J are TRBV6-6 and TRBJ1-1; 8 bases line up with TRBD1. The CDR3 has 13 amino acids. V dropped 5 bases and J dropped 6; count of bases not matched to a gene: 5. Germline CDR1 MNHNY, CDR2 SVGAGI (reference sequence). The DNA for the CDR3 is TGTGCCAGCAGTCGGGGGACAGGTCCTGAAGCTTTCTTT. Translated, it gives CASSRGTGPEAFF.

This clonotype was picked up a small number of times. The J gene is TRBJ1-3, the V gene TRBV3-1; no reliable D call. The CDR3 contains 14 residues. Germline CDR1 LGHDT, CDR2 YNNKEL (reference sequence). V was pared by 3 bases and J by 9 bases, with 15 bases between. CDR3 sequence: CASSQETLKGTIYF. The DNA of the CDR3 is TGTGCCAGCAGCCAGGAAACCCTGAAAGGCACCATATATTTT. The full variable domain, in which reference TRBV3-1 and TRBJ1-3 provide the parts outside the CDR3, is DTAVSQTPKYLVTQMGNDKSIKCEQNLGHDTMYWYKQDSKKFLKIMFSYNNKELIINETVPNRFSPKSPDKAHLNLHINSLELGDSAVYFCASSQETLKGTIYFGEGSWLTVV.

This clonotype was counted at least ten times. The chain couples TRBV3-1 to TRBJ2-7; the D call may be TRBD1 or TRBD2 (5 bases each). The CDR3 consists of 13 residues. With 4 bases removed from V and 5 bases from J, the gap between germline ends came to 12 bases. The germline CDR1 and CDR2 sequences are LGHDT and YNNKEL (reference sequence). The CDR3 loop reads CASSRGRDHEQYF. CDR3 DNA: TGTGCCAGCAGCCGAGGCAGGGACCACGAGCAGTACTTC.

This clonotype was seen just once. The CDR3 DNA sequence: TGTGCCAGCAGCCCCGGGACTAGCGGGAGGCACGAGCAGTACTTC. Its translation: CASSPGTSGRHEQYF. The chain combines TRBV7-8 with TRBJ2-7; 15 bases are shared with TRBD2. The CDR3 is 15 amino acids. Trimming took 5 bases from V and 5 from J; bases not matched to a gene: 4. The V gene's germline CDR1 is SGHVS and CDR2 FQNEAQ.